This TCR beta chain derives from a study of blood T cell repertoires in COVID-19. Study overall: Italy, Spain and the United States were the sources of the convalescent and acute COVID-19 samples. Sources were T cells, B-cell-depleted T cells, or PBMCs; the material itself was cDNA or gDNA.

Authors' methods: Reference gene primer amplification in the assay estimated nucleated cell counts. Clones were read by immunoSEQ multiplex PCR, and TCRdb kept only the in-frame ones, dropping some. For V, J and clone size, that table is used; D and trimming come from the DNA. The sample shows 100,000 to 150,000 clones, roughly 80% of them seen only once. Germline trimming cut 7 bases from V and 1 base from J; bases unmatched to any gene: 8. The length of the CDR3 is 15 residues. The chain recombines TRBV6-7 with TRBJ1-2; 8 bases are shared with TRBD1. TRBV6-7 is flagged as an ORF with uncertain function. Sequencing input: peripheral blood. The sequence derives from a woman aged 25 to 39 who had recovered from COVID-19. CDR3: CASTFWGQDNYGYTF. CDR3 coding DNA: TGTGCCAGCACCTTCTGGGGACAGGATAACTATGGCTACACCTTC.